A single sample gave rise to the 18 T cell receptor beta chains below, sequenced in a study of control samples from healthy donors and cancer patients. Measured with immunoSEQ multiplex PCR; TCRdb has only the in-frame clones, and not every one. The repertoire has 70,000 or so clones, around 82% of them found once; the top ten carry approximately 30%. Sequenced: blood. Receptors were obtained from a man in his fifties in good health.

The chain couples TRBV5-1 to TRBJ1-1; 12 bases map to TRBD1. The CDR3 totals 16 residues. Germline V gene sequence: CDR1 SGHRS, CDR2 YFSETQ. V was clipped by 0 bases and J by 4 bases; unmatched bases: 4. The CDR3, as DNA: TGCGCCAGCAGCTTGGAAGGGACAGGGGGCCGCACTGAAGCTTTCTTT. This codes for CASSLEGTGGRTEAFF.

V and J are TRBV29-1 and TRBJ2-7; D gene uncertain. Germline V gives CDR1 SQVTM, CDR2 ANQGSEA. The CDR3 runs to 12 residues. The V gene lost 7 bases and the J gene lost 2 bases, with 12 bases spanning the gap. The CDR3 spells CSATWGPYEQYF. The CDR3 DNA follows: TGCAGCGCCACCTGGGGTCCCTACGAGCAGTACTTC.

The J gene is TRBJ2-7, the V gene TRBV11-3; D gene unclear. This CDR3 has 13 residues. CDR1 and CDR2 (germline): SGHNT, YENEEA. Trimming took off 1 base at V and 2 bases at J, with 6 bases between the two ends. The CDR3, as DNA: TGTGCCAGCAGCTTAGTTCCGGCCTACGAGCAGTACTTC. Translation gives CASSLVPAYEQYF.

This clone turned up a few times. A junction boundary mismatches the germline segment, possibly from a read error. V gene TRBV7-7 combines with J gene TRBJ2-2; D not certain. CDR3 length: 17 residues. The germline V gene encodes CDR1 SSHAT and CDR2 FNYEAQ (reference sequence). The CDR3 DNA reads as TGTGCTAGCAGCACTGCCCCACTAAGTACTAAGACCGGGGAGCTGTTTTTT. Protein sequence: CASSTAPLSTKTGELFF.

The chain carries TRBV5-5 and TRBJ2-3, with D possibly being TRBD1 or TRBD2 (5 bases each). CDR1 and CDR2 from the germline V gene are SGHKS and YYEKEE (reference sequence). The CDR3 runs 14 residues. The ends were cut back, 4 bases at V and 1 base at J, with 10 bases in the middle. This CDR3 reads CASSQQGGTDTQYF. Here the CDR3 DNA reads TGTGCCAGCAGCCAGCAGGGAGGCACAGATACGCAGTATTTT.

This clone showed up just once. CDR3 region: CASSIVAGTSTHEQFF. The CDR3 nucleotides are TGTGCCAGTAGTATAGTAGCAGGGACTTCCACTCATGAGCAGTTCTTC. The chain recombines TRBV19 with TRBJ2-1; possible D gene TRBD2, 6 bases. The CDR3 has 16 residues. Germline CDR1 LNHDA, CDR2 SQIVND (reference sequence). V was pared by 1 base and J by 8 bases, with 18 bases between.

The J gene is TRBJ2-7, the V gene TRBV9; 7 bases align to TRBD2. This CDR3 has 14 amino acids. Per the germline V gene, CDR1 is SGDLS and CDR2 is YYNGEE. The V segment lost 4 bases and the J segment 5 bases; nucleotides outside the gene matches: 9. CDR3 nucleotide sequence: TGTGCCAGCAGCCCCTCGGTCGCGGGGGACGAGCAGTACTTC. Protein product: CASSPSVAGDEQYF. Using reference TRBV9 and TRBJ2-7 for the parts outside the CDR3, the full variable domain is DSGVTQTPKHLITATGQRVTLRCSPRSGDLSVYWYQQSLDQGLQFLIQYYNGEERAKGNILERFSAQQFPDLHSELNLSSLELGDSALYFCASSPSVAGDEQYFGPGTRLTVT.

The rearrangement uses TRBV5-1 and TRBJ1-1, with D uncertain. V lost 3 bases and J 6 bases, leaving 9 bases between the germline ends. This CDR3 is built from 12 residues. Per the germline V gene, CDR1 is SGHRS and CDR2 is YFSETQ. CDR3 protein: CASSSSSPEAFF. The CDR3 DNA sequence: TGCGCCAGCAGCTCCTCCTCACCTGAAGCTTTCTTT.

J is TRBJ2-1 and V is TRBV19; 7 bases are shared with TRBD2. Germline V gene lookup returns CDR1 LNHDA and CDR2 SQIVND (reference sequence). The ends lost 8 bases at V and 6 bases at J; junction bases unmatched: 10. The CDR3 extends over 14 amino acids. CDR3 DNA sequence: TGTGCCAGTGACTTGGGCGGGGGTGCCAATGAGCAGTTCTTC. Translation: CASDLGGGANEQFF. The complete variable domain, with remaining parts taken from reference TRBV19 and TRBJ2-1, reads DGGITQSPKYLFRKEGQNVTLSCEQNLNHDAMYWYRQDPGQGLRLIYYSQIVNDFQKGDIAEGYSVSREKKESFPLTVTSAQKNPTAFYLCASDLGGGANEQFFGPGTRLTVL.

V and J are TRBV19 and TRBJ2-3; perhaps TRBD1 as D (5 bases). V was shortened by 4 bases and J by 2 bases, with 10 bases between the two germline ends. Germline V gene lookup returns CDR1 LNHDA and CDR2 SQIVND (reference sequence). The CDR3 length is 14 residues. CDR3 nucleotides: TGTGCCAGTAGTACTTCAGGGTACACAGATACGCAGTATTTT. It codes for CASSTSGYTDTQYF.

V gene TRBV11-2 combines with J gene TRBJ2-3; D is undetermined. Germline V lookup: CDR1 SGHAT, CDR2 FQNNGV. V was clipped by 0 bases and J by 1 base, with 11 bases between them. This CDR3 is built from 16 residues. CDR3 amino acids: CASSLEPGLGTDTQYF. The CDR3 region has the DNA TGTGCCAGCAGCTTAGAACCGGGCCTCGGCACAGATACGCAGTATTTT.

The genes are TRBV5-4 and TRBJ1-2; D is undetermined. Trimming shortened V by 3 bases and J by 1 base, and 13 bases separated the two germline ends. Germline V gene lookup returns CDR1 SGHNT and CDR2 YYREEE (reference sequence). The CDR3 runs to 15 residues. The CDR3 is CASSYTGRINYGYTF. CDR3 nucleotides: TGTGCCAGCAGCTACACCGGACGGATTAACTATGGCTACACCTTC.

V is TRBV11-2 and J is TRBJ2-3; the D gene is possibly TRBD2 (5 bases). Trimming removed 4 bases at V and 2 bases at J, with 13 bases between. CDR1 SGHAT and CDR2 FQNNGV come from the germline V gene. The CDR3 length is 15 residues. The CDR3 sequence is CASSYSVWVTDTQYF. CDR3 DNA sequence: TGTGCCAGCAGCTATAGCGTGTGGGTCACAGATACGCAGTATTTT.

The gene calls are TRBV21-1 and TRBJ2-2; TRBD2 was called by the table and not checked on the DNA. TRBV21-1 represents a pseudogene. The CDR3 has 18 residues. The CDR3 loop reads CASRGGLAGAMNTGELFF. CDR3 in DNA: TGTGCCAGCAGGGGTGGATTAGCGGGGGCGATGAACACCGGGGAGCTGTTTTTT.

V and J are TRBV12-3 or TRBV12-4 and TRBJ2-5; D call uncertain. The CDR3 length is 13 residues. V was pared by 3 bases and J by 2 bases, with 7 bases between. The CDR3 DNA reads as TGTGCCAGCAGTTTTGGTCTACAAGAGACCCAGTACTTC. This gives the protein CASSFGLQETQYF.

The chain couples TRBV6-2 or TRBV6-3 to TRBJ2-1; the match to TRBD1 covers 8 bases. This CDR3 region has 18 residues. CDR1 is MNHEY, CDR2 SVGEGT, per germline. After removal of 4 bases from V and 8 bases from J, the junction contained 19 bases not matched to a gene. CDR3 protein: CASSWDRSNPRADDEQFF. CDR3 sequence (DNA): TGTGCCAGCAGTTGGGACAGGTCCAACCCGAGAGCAGACGATGAGCAGTTCTTC.

The chain joins TRBV24-1 to TRBJ1-1; D gene uncertain. Trimming left V 3 bases short and J 1 base short, with 2 bases between. This CDR3 has 12 amino acids. Germline assignment: CDR1 KGHDR and CDR2 SFDVKD. The CDR3 loop is CATSDGNTEAFF. CDR3 coding DNA: TGTGCCACCAGTGATGGGAACACTGAAGCTTTCTTT.

The chain couples TRBV13 to TRBJ1-6; no clear D. Trimming left V 0 bases short and J 11 bases short, with 5 bases between. CDR1 and CDR2 (germline): PRHDT, FYEKMQ (reference sequence). The CDR3 is made up of 12 amino acids. CDR3 amino acids: CASSLGQPPLHF. For the CDR3, the DNA is TGTGCCAGCAGCTTAGGACAGCCACCCCTCCACTTT.